These 25 T cell receptor beta chains share one sample of origin, sequenced in a study of shared clonotypes between healthy human individuals. Naive CD8 cells comprised CD45RO-negative, CCR7-positively selected cells, excluding terminally differentiated effector memory CD45RA+ cells. The repertoire was sequenced with immunoSEQ multiplex PCR; TCRdb's copy has only in-frame clones and lacks some. There are a few million clones in the sample; just under 95% occur only once, and roughly 1.7% lies in the top ten. The sample taken for sequencing was naive CD8+ T cells from PBMCs. Receptor source: a man between 18 and 35 years old in good health. Some clones in this sample may be carry-over from other donors' samples.

The V call is TRBV7-2, the J call TRBJ2-7; 7 bases fit TRBD2. Germline loops: CDR1 SGHTA, CDR2 FQGNSA. The CDR3 spans 17 residues. J gave up 3 bases and V 5 bases, and 16 bases lay outside the gene matches. In DNA form, the CDR3 reads TGTGCCAGCAGCCCCCGGAGAGGGCGGGAGTCAATCTACGAGCAGTACTTC. Encoded protein: CASSPRRGRESIYEQYF.

V usage is TRBV4-3 and J usage is TRBJ1-1, with D possibly matching TRBD1 (6 bases). This CDR3 has 16 amino acids. V was shortened by 0 bases and J by 1 base, with 12 bases between the two germline ends. CDR1 is LGHNA, CDR2 YSLEER, per germline. In nucleotides, the CDR3 is TGCGCCAGCAGCCAAGATGGCAGGGGCGAGAACACTGAAGCTTTCTTT. Translating gives CASSQDGRGENTEAFF.

The CDR3 reads CASSRGVGYTF. The DNA for the CDR3 is TGTGCCAGCAGCAGGGGTGTGGGGTACACCTTC. The chain recombines TRBV28 with TRBJ1-2; D possibly corresponds to TRBD1 (6 bases). The CDR3 runs 11 residues. Germline V gives CDR1 MDHEN, CDR2 SYDVKM. The ends were cut back, 6 bases at V and 11 bases at J, with 13 bases in the middle.

The count of this clone is one. The genes are TRBV6-1 and TRBJ1-5; TRBD1 might be the D (5 bases). The V end lost 6 bases, the J end lost 3 bases, and 9 bases lay between the germline ends. Germline-derived CDR1 and CDR2 are MNHNS and SASEGT. This CDR3 comprises 13 residues. The CDR3 coding sequence is TGTGCCAGCAGGAACAGGTCCAATCAGCCCCAGCATTTT. The encoded protein is CASRNRSNQPQHF.

This chain connects TRBV6-5 to TRBJ1-2; D not certain. CDR1 is MNHEY, CDR2 SVGAGI, per germline. Trimming shortened V by 6 bases and J by 6 bases, and 14 bases separated the two germline ends. This CDR3 is built from 13 residues. CDR3 protein: CASSMDRAHGYTF. CDR3 DNA: TGTGCCAGCAGCATGGATAGGGCACATGGCTACACCTTC.

This clone was detected a few times. The J gene is TRBJ1-1, the V gene TRBV4-2; D not resolved. Germline loops: CDR1 LGHNA, CDR2 YNFKEQ. The CDR3 is 15 residues long. Trimming pared 0 bases from V and 5 bases from J, leaving 13 bases between. This CDR3 reads CASSQEWGGGTEAFF. The CDR3 region has the DNA TGTGCCAGCAGCCAAGAATGGGGAGGAGGAACTGAAGCTTTCTTT.

This chain joins TRBV16 and TRBJ1-1; 7 nucleotides align to TRBD1. In germline, CDR1 is KGHSY, CDR2 FQNENV. V dropped 3 bases and J dropped 3; count of bases not matched to a gene: 4. This CDR3 has 14 residues. CDR3 amino acids: CASSQVQGYTEAFF. The DNA of the CDR3 is TGTGCCAGCAGCCAGGTACAGGGGTACACTGAAGCTTTCTTT.

This chain connects TRBV6-5 to TRBJ2-1; D ambiguous. Germline CDR1 reads MNHEY; CDR2 reads SVGAGI. The CDR3 runs 13 residues. V was shortened by 0 bases and J by 8 bases, with 8 bases between the two germline ends. In nucleotides, the CDR3 is TGTGCCAGCAGTTACTCATTTGGGGATGAGCAGTTCTTC. The encoded protein is CASSYSFGDEQFF.

J is TRBJ1-1 and V is TRBV5-8; D unclear. V shed 4 bases and J shed 5 bases, with 21 bases lying between them. CDR3 length: 16 residues. The V gene's germline CDR1 is SGHTS and CDR2 YDEGEE. The CDR3 DNA sequence: TGTGCCAGCAGCCTACCGCGGGTCATACGAACAACTGAAGCTTTCTTT. Translating gives CASSLPRVIRTTEAFF.

V gene TRBV10-3 combines with J gene TRBJ1-4, with TRBD1 as a possible D gene (6 bases). This CDR3 contains 13 residues. The germline V gene encodes CDR1 ENHRY and CDR2 SYGVKD. V was cut by 11 bases and J by 4 bases, with 14 bases left in between. The CDR3 protein is CASRQALNEKLFF. The CDR3 DNA reads as TGTGCCTCCAGACAGGCCCTTAATGAAAAACTGTTTTTT.

The rearrangement links TRBV28 to TRBJ1-2, with D unclear. This CDR3 contains 13 residues. V lost 5 bases and J lost 5, with 12 bases in between. Per the germline V gene, CDR1 is MDHEN and CDR2 is SYDVKM. DNA of the CDR3: TGTGCCAGCAGTCCCATATCCAATTATGGCTACACCTTC. Protein product: CASSPISNYGYTF.

This clone was detected only a few times. The chain recombines TRBV18 with TRBJ1-5; D not certain. V lost 5 bases and J 4 bases, leaving 15 bases between the germline ends. Germline CDR1 KGHSH, CDR2 LQKENI. This CDR3 region has 15 residues. CDR3 residues: CASSYGERVNQPQHF. The CDR3 DNA reads as TGTGCCAGCTCATACGGGGAGAGAGTGAATCAGCCCCAGCATTTT.

This chain links TRBV28 with TRBJ1-1, with D perhaps matching TRBD1 (6 bases). The ends were cut back, 6 bases at V and 5 bases at J, with 19 bases in the middle. Germline CDR1 and CDR2: MDHEN and SYDVKM. This CDR3 contains 15 residues. This CDR3 reads CASSPLGGGGTEAFF. In DNA, the CDR3 is TGTGCCAGCAGCCCCTTGGGTGGAGGGGGTACTGAAGCTTTCTTT.

The chain carries TRBV7-7 and TRBJ2-5; TRBD2 might be the D (6 bases). In germline, CDR1 is SSHAT, CDR2 FNYEAQ (reference sequence). V lost 4 bases and J 5 bases, leaving 26 bases between the germline ends. This CDR3 has 18 residues. The CDR3 DNA is TGTGCCAGCAGCTCGTCGGCTGGGGCTCGACTAGACGTGGAGACCCAGTACTTC. It specifies CASSSSAGARLDVETQYF.

This clone showed up just once. The chain links TRBV7-6 to TRBJ2-7; 7 positions match TRBD1. The germline CDR1 and CDR2 sequences are SGHVS and FNYEAQ. The CDR3 totals 15 residues. V shed 5 bases and J 2 bases; nucleotides not matched to a gene: 9. CDR3 amino acids: CASSGGQASPYEQYF. The CDR3 DNA is TGTGCCAGCAGCGGCGGACAGGCTTCCCCCTACGAGCAGTACTTC.

CDR3 sequence reads: CASRAGGDLDEQFF. The CDR3 DNA is TGTGCCAGCAGGGCCGGAGGGGATCTGGACGAGCAGTTCTTC. The rearrangement links TRBV7-3 to TRBJ2-1, with a possible D match to TRBD2 (6 bases). Germline loops: CDR1 SGHTA, CDR2 FQGTGA. V was pared by 6 bases and J by 10 bases, with 19 bases between. The CDR3 has 14 residues.

The gene calls are TRBV4-2 and TRBJ1-6; D gene unclear. In germline, CDR1 is LGHNA, CDR2 YNFKEQ. The CDR3 contains 18 residues. The ends were cut back, 1 base at V and 0 bases at J, with 13 bases in the middle. CDR3 protein: CASSQAGQASSYNSPLHF. Here the CDR3 DNA reads TGTGCCAGCAGCCAAGCCGGCCAGGCGAGCTCCTATAATTCACCCCTCCACTTT.

The chain combines TRBV28 with TRBJ2-7; maybe TRBD1 (5 bases). V was pared by 6 bases and J by 2 bases, with 20 bases between. The CDR3 has 16 residues. Germline CDR1 MDHEN, CDR2 SYDVKM. The CDR3 DNA follows: TGTGCCAGCAGGCTTACTACAGGAGTTACAGCCTACGAGCAGTACTTC. As protein: CASRLTTGVTAYEQYF.

This chain uses TRBV12-5 with TRBJ2-1, with no clear D. The CDR3 spans 15 residues. The V gene's germline CDR1 is LGHNT and CDR2 FRNRAP. The V end was cut by 5 bases, the J end by 2 bases, with 13 bases between. The CDR3 loop reads CASGPAVAAYNEQFF. CDR3 nucleotides: TGTGCTAGTGGTCCGGCGGTGGCGGCCTACAATGAGCAGTTCTTC.

A note on this clone: Other DNA sequences from this sample encode an identical CDR3 as well. This chain connects TRBV9 to TRBJ2-1; D may be TRBD2 (5 bases). Germline CDR1 and CDR2: SGDLS and YYNGEE. The CDR3 covers 15 residues. Between the trimmed V and J ends, which lost 3 bases and 0 bases, there was a span of 10 bases. The CDR3 protein is CASSGGGSSYNEQFF. The CDR3 DNA reads TGTGCCAGCAGCGGAGGAGGTTCCTCCTACAATGAGCAGTTCTTC.

The rearrangement links TRBV9 to TRBJ2-1; TRBD1 or TRBD2 may be the D gene (5 bases each). The V gene's germline CDR1 is SGDLS and CDR2 YYNGEE. The CDR3 extends over 17 amino acids. V lost 0 bases to trimming and J lost 0 bases, with 13 bases between them. The CDR3 DNA reads as TGTGCCAGCAGCGTAGGTCCGGGGCCAAGCTCCTACAATGAGCAGTTCTTC. It translates to CASSVGPGPSSYNEQFF.

The chain employs TRBV18 and TRBJ2-2; D unclear. Between the trimmed V and J ends, which lost 2 bases and 6 bases, there was a span of 4 bases. The V gene's germline CDR1 is KGHSH and CDR2 LQKENI. The CDR3 spans 12 residues. Here the CDR3 DNA reads TGTGCCAGCTCACCAGTGTCCGGGGAGCTGTTTTTT. Protein: CASSPVSGELFF.

The chain recombines TRBV5-1 with TRBJ1-3; D not certain. Trimming cost V 3 bases and J 1 base, with 11 bases left between them. Germline lookup yields CDR1 SGHRS and CDR2 YFSETQ. The CDR3 length is 15 residues. CDR3 residues: CASSSDPFSGNTIYF. The CDR3 DNA sequence: TGCGCCAGCAGCTCAGACCCCTTTTCTGGAAACACCATATATTTT.

The rearrangement links TRBV4-1 to TRBJ1-4; D gene uncertain. V lost 4 bases and J 8 bases, leaving 8 bases between the germline ends. The CDR3 consists of 12 residues. Germline V CDR1 and CDR2: MGHRA, YSYEKL. As DNA, the CDR3 is TGCGCCAGCAGCCTAAGCAGGGAAAAACTGTTTTTT. This encodes CASSLSREKLFF.

The chain is built from TRBV5-1 and TRBJ1-4, with TRBD1 matching over 8 bases. This CDR3 comprises 16 residues. V was clipped by 0 bases and J by 4 bases; unmatched bases: 5. Germline lookup yields CDR1 SGHRS and CDR2 YFSETQ. The CDR3: CASSLAGTGHNEKLFF. The CDR3, as DNA: TGCGCCAGCAGCTTGGCAGGGACAGGCCATAATGAAAAACTGTTTTTT.